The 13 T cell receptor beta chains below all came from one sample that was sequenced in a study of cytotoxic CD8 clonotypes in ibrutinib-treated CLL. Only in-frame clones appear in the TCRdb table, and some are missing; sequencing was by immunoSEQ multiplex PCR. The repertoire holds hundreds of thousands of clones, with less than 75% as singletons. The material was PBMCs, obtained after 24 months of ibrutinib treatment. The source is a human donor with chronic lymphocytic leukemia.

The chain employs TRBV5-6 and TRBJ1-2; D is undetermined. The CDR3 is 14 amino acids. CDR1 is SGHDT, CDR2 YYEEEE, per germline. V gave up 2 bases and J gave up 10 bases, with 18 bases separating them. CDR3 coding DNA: TGTGCCAGCAGCTTTCAACTATCATCCGGGGACTACACCTTC. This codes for CASSFQLSSGDYTF.

This CDR3 reads CASSLEAGGFYNEQFF. The CDR3 nucleotides read TGTGCCAGCAGCTTAGAGGCGGGAGGATTCTACAATGAGCAGTTCTTC. The chain recombines TRBV11-2 with TRBJ2-1; TRBD2 matches at 8 bases. The CDR3 covers 16 residues. Germline loops: CDR1 SGHAT, CDR2 FQNNGV. J lost 3 bases, V lost 0 bases, and 4 bases had no gene match.

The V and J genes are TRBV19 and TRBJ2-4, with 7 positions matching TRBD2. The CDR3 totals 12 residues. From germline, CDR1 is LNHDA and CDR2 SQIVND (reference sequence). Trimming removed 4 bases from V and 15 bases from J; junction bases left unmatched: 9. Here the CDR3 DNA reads TGTGCCAGTAGTAACCCAGCGGGGATACCGTACTTC. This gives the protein CASSNPAGIPYF.

The CDR3 loop is CASTTLAMGNNEQFF. The CDR3 DNA reads as TGTGCCAGTACCACACTAGCTATGGGGAACAATGAGCAGTTCTTC. The chain links TRBV19 to TRBJ2-1, with D possibly TRBD2 on 6 matching bases. The V gene lost 7 bases and the J gene lost 5 bases, with 18 bases spanning the gap. Germline CDR1 and CDR2: LNHDA and SQIVND (reference sequence). This CDR3 has 15 amino acids.

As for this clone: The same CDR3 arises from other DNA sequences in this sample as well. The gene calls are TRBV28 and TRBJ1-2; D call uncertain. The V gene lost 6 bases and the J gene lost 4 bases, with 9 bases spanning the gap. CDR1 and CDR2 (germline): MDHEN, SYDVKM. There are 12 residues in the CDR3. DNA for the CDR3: TGTGCCAGCAGCCTGGGTGGCTATGGCTACACCTTC. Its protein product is CASSLGGYGYTF.

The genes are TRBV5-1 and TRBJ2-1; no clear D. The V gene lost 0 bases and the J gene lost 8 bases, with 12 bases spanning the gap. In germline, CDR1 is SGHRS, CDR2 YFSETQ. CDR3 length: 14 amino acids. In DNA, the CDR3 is TGCGCCAGCAGCTTGGCCGTAGGAGTAGATGAGCAGTTCTTC. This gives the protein CASSLAVGVDEQFF.

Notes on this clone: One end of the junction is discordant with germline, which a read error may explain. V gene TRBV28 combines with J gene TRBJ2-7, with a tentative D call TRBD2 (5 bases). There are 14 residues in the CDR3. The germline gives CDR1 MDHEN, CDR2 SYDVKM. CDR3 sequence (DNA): TGTGCCAGCAGTTTGCGGACGGCCGGTTCGGGGAAGGACTTC. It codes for CASSLRTAGSGKDF.

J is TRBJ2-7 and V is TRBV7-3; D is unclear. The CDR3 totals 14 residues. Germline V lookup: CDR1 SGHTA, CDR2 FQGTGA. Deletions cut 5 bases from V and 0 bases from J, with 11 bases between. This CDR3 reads CASSIGRSSYEQYF. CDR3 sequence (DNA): TGTGCCAGCAGCATAGGACGCAGCTCCTACGAGCAGTACTTC.

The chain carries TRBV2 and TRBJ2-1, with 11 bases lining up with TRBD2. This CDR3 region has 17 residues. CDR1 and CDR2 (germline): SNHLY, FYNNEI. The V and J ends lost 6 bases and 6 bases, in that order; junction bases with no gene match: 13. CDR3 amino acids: CASRLGEKLAGVNEQFF. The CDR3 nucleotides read TGTGCCAGCAGACTCGGAGAAAAACTAGCGGGAGTCAATGAGCAGTTCTTC.

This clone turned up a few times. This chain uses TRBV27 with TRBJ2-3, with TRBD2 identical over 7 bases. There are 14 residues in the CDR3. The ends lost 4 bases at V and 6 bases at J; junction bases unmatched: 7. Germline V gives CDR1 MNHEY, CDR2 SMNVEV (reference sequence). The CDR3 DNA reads TGTGCCAGCAGTTATTTGGGGAGGGCGGATACGCAGTATTTT. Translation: CASSYLGRADTQYF.

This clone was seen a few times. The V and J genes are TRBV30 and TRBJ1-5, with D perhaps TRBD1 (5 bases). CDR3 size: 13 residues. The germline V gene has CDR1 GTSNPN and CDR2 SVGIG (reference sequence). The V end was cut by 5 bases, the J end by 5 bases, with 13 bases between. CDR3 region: CAWSKGAYQPQHF. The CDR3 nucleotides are TGTGCCTGGTCTAAAGGGGCTTATCAGCCCCAGCATTTT.

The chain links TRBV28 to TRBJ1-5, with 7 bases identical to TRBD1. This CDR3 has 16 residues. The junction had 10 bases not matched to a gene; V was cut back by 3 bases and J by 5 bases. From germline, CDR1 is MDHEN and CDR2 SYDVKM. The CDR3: CASSFVGGGAYQPQHF. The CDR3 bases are TGTGCCAGCAGTTTTGTCGGAGGGGGCGCTTATCAGCCCCAGCATTTT.

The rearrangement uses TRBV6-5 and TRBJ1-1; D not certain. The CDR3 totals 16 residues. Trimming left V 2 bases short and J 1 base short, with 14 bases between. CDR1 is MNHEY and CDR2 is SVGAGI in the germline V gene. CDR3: CASSYMTGYANTEAFF. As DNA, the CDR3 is TGTGCCAGCAGTTACATGACCGGGTATGCGAACACTGAAGCTTTCTTT.